This record covers a single T cell receptor beta chain. This entry is derived from a study of blood T cells in healthy people across ages. Each of the donors had approximately 10 milliliters of peripheral blood drawn into EDTA-treated Vacutainer tubes. CDR3 length equals 12 residues. Germline CDR1 reads SQVTM; CDR2 reads ANQGSEA. Between the trimmed V and J ends, which lost 5 bases and 8 bases, there was a span of 13 bases. Sample-barcoded 5' priming and a J-beta primer mix drove a second PCR of roughly 6 to 12 cycles. TCRdb passed the 5' RACE reads through MiXCR, listing each CDR3 protein once. The table lists fewer than 750,000 distinct CDR3 sequences, 52% of them singletons, with roughly 13% in the top ten.

Sequencing was done on a sample of blood. The rearrangement joins TRBV29-1 to TRBJ2-1, with D hard to call. The sequence was obtained from a woman older than 75 in good health. The CDR3 nucleotides are TGCAGCGTTATGGAAACTTCGTATGAGCAGTTCTTC. Its protein product is CSVMETSYEQFF.